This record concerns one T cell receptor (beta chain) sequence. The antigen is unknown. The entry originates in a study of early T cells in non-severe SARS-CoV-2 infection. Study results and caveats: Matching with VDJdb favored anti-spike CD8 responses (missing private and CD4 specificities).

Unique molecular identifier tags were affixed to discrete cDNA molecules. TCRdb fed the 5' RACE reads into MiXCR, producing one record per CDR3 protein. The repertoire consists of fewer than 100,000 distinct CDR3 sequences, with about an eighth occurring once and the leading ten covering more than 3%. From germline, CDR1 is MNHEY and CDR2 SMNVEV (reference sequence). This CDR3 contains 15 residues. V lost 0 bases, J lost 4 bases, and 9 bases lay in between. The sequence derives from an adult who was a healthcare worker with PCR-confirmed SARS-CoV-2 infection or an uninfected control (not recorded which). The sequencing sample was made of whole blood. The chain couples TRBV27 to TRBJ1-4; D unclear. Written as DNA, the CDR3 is TGTGCCAGCAGTTTATCCCCAGGATATAATGAAAAACTGTTTTTT. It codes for CASSLSPGYNEKLFF.